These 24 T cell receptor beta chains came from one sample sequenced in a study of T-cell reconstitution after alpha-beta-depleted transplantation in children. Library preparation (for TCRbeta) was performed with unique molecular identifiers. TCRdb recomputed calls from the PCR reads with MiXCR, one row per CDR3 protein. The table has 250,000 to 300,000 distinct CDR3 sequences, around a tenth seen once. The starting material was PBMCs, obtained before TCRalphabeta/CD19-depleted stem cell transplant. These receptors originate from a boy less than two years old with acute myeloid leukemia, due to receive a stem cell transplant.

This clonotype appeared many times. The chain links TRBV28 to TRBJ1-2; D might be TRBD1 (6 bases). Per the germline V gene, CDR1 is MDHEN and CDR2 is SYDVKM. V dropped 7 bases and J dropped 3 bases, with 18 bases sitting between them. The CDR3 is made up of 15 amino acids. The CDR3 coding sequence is TGTGCCAGCAACACGACGCCGGACAGCCACTATGGCTACACCTTC. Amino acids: CASNTTPDSHYGYTF.

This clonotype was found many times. DNA of the CDR3: TGTGCCATCAGTGCGGGACAGGGCTACTACGAGCAGTACTTC. Encoded protein: CAISAGQGYYEQYF. The chain links TRBV10-3 to TRBJ2-7; TRBD1 aligns across 9 bases. Germline V gene lookup returns CDR1 ENHRY and CDR2 SYGVKD. This CDR3 region has 14 residues. J lost 3 bases, V lost 4 bases, and 4 bases had no gene match.

The CDR3 region has the DNA TGTGCCAGCAGATCCGACAGGGTGAACACTGAAGCTTTCTTT. It codes for CASRSDRVNTEAFF. The chain couples TRBV5-5 to TRBJ1-1; TRBD1 matches at 7 bases. Germline V lookup: CDR1 SGHKS, CDR2 YYEKEE (reference sequence). The CDR3 is 14 residues long. V dropped 5 bases and J dropped 0; count of bases not matched to a gene: 4.

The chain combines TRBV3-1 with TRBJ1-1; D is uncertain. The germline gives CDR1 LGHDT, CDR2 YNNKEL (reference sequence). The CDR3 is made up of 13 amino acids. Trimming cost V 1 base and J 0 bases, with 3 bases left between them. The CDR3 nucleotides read TGTGCCAGCAGCCAAGTTGTGAACACTGAAGCTTTCTTT. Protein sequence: CASSQVVNTEAFF.

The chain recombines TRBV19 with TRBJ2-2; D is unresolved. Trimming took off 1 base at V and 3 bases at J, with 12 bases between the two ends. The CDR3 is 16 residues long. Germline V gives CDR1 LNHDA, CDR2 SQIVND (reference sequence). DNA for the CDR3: TGTGCCAGTAGTATAGGGGAAGGGTATTACACCGGGGAGCTGTTTTTT. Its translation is CASSIGEGYYTGELFF.

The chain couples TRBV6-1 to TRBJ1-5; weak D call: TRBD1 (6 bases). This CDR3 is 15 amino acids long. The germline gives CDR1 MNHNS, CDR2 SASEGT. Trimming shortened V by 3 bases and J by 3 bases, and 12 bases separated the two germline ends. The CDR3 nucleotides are TGTGCCAGCAGTGAGGGGGCGGCGTACAATCAGCCCCAGCATTTT. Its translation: CASSEGAAYNQPQHF.

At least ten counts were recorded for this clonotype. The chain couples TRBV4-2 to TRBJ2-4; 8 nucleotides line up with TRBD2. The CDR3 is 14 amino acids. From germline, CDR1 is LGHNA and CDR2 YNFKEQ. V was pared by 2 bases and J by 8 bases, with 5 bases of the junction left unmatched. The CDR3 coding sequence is TGTGCCAGCAGCCAATCGGGAGGGCCGTACATTCAGTACTTC. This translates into CASSQSGGPYIQYF.

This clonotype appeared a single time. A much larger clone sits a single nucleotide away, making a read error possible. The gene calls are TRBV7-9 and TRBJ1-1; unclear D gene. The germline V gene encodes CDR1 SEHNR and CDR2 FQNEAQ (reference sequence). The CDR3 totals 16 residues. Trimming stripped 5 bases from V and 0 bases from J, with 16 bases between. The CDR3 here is CASSPWEMGMNTEAFF. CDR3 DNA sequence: TGTGCCAGCAGCCCGTGGGAAATGGGGATGAACACTGAAGCTTTCTTT.

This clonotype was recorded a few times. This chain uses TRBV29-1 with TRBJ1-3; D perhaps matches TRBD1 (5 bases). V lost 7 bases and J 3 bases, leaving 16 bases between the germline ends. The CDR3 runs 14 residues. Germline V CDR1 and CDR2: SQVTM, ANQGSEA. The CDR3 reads CSDIGTQSGNTIYF. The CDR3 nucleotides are TGCAGCGACATCGGGACTCAGAGTGGAAACACCATATATTTT.

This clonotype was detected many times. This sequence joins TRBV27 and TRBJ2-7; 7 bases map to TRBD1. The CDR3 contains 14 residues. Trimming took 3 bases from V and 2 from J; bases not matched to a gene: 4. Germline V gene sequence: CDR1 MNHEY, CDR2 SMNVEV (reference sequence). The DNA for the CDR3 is TGTGCCAGCAGTTTGGGGACAGTGCCCTACGAGCAGTACTTC. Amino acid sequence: CASSLGTVPYEQYF.

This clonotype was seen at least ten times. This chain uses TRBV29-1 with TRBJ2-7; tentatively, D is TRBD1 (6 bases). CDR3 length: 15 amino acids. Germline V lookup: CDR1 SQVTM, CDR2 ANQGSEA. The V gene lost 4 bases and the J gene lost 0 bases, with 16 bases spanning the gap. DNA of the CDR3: TGCAGCGTTGGCTACCAAGGACAGAGCTCCTACGAGCAGTACTTC. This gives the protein CSVGYQGQSSYEQYF.

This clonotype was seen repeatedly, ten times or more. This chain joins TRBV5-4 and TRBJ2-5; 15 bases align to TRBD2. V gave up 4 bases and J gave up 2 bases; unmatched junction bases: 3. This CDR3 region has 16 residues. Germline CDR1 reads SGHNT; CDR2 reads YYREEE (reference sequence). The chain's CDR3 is CASSVGLAGGQETQYF. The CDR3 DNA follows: TGTGCCAGCAGCGTTGGACTAGCGGGGGGGCAAGAGACCCAGTACTTC.

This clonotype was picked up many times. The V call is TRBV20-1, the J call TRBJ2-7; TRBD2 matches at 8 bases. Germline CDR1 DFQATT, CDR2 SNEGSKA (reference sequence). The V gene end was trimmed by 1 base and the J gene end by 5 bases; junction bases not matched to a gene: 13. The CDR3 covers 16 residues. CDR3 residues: CSARVPGRGGGHEQYF. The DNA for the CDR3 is TGCAGTGCTAGAGTACCCGGGAGGGGTGGCGGCCACGAGCAGTACTTC.

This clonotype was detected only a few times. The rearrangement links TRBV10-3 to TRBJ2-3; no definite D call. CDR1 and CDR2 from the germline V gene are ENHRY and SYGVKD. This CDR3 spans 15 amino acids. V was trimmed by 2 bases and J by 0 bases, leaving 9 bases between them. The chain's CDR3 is CAISEGLISTDTQYF. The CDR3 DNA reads TGTGCCATCAGTGAGGGCTTGATTAGCACAGATACGCAGTATTTT.

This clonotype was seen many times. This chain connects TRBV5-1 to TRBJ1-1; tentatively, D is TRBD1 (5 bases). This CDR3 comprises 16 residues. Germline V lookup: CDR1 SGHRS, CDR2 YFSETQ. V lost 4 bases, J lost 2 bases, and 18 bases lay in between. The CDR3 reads CASSPRRGTRNTEAFF. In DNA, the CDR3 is TGCGCCAGCAGCCCGCGAAGGGGCACACGCAACACTGAAGCTTTCTTT.

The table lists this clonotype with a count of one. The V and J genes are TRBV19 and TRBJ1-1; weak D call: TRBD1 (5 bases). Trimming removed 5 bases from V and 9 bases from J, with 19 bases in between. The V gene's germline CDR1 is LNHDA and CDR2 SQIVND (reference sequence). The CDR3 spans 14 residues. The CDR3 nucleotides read TGTGCCAGTAGTCCAGGGTTCGGAGCGCTTCAAGCTTTCTTT. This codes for CASSPGFGALQAFF.

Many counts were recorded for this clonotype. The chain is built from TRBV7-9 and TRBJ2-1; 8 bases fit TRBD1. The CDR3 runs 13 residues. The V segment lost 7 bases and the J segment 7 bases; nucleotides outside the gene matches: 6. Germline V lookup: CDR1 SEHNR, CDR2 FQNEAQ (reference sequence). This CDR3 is CASTQGAKNEQFF. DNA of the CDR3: TGTGCCAGCACCCAGGGGGCGAAGAATGAGCAGTTCTTC.

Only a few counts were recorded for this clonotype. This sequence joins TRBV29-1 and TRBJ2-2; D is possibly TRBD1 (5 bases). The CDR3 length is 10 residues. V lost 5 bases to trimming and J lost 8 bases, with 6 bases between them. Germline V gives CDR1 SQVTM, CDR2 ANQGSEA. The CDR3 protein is CSVYRGELFF. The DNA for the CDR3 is TGCAGCGTTTACAGGGGGGAGCTGTTTTTT.

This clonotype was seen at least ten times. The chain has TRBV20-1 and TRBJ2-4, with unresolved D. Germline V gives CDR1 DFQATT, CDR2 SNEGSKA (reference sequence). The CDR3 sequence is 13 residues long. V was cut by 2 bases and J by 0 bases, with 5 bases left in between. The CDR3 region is CSARWSAKNIQYF. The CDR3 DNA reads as TGCAGTGCTAGATGGTCAGCCAAAAACATTCAGTACTTC.

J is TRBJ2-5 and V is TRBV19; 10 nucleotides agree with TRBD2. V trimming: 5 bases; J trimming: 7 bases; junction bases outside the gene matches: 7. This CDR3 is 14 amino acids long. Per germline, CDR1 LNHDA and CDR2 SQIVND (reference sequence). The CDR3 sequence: CASSSSSGRATQYF. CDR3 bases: TGTGCCAGTAGTTCATCTAGCGGGAGAGCGACCCAGTACTTC.

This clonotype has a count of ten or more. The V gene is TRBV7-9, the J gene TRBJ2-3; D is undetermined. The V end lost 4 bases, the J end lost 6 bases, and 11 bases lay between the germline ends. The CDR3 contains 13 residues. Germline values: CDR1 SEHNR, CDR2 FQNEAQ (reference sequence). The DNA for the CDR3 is TGTGCCAGCAGCTACCCAGGACCCGATACGCAGTATTTT. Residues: CASSYPGPDTQYF.

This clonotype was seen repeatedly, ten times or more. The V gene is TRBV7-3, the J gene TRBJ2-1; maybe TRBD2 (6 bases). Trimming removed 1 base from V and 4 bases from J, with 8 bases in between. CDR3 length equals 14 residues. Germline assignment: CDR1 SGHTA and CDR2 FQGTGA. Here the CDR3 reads CASSLMAGYNEQFF. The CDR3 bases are TGTGCCAGCAGCTTAATGGCGGGGTACAATGAGCAGTTCTTC. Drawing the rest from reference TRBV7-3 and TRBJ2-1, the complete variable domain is GAGVSQTPSNKVTEKGKYVELRCDPISGHTALYWYRQSLGQGPEFLIYFQGTGAADDSGLPNDRFFAVRPEGSVSTLKIQRTERGDSAVYLCASSLMAGYNEQFFGPGTRLTVL.

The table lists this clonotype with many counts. This CDR3 is CASSVPGQGYEQFF. The CDR3 DNA reads as TGTGCCAGCAGTGTTCCGGGACAGGGTTATGAGCAGTTCTTC. The V gene is TRBV12-3 or TRBV12-4, the J gene TRBJ2-1, with 9 nucleotides matching TRBD1. J gave up 8 bases and V 5 bases, and 7 bases lay outside the gene matches. The CDR3 contains 14 residues.

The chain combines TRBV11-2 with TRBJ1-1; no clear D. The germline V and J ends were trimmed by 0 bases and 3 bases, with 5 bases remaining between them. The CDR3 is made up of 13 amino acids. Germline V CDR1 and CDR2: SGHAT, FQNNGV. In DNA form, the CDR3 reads TGTGCCAGCAGCTTAGATCGACACACTGAAGCTTTCTTT. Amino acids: CASSLDRHTEAFF.